This T cell receptor beta chain appears in the sequencing data of a study of blood T cells in healthy people across ages. This clonotype has a handful of counts. What it binds is unknown. Findings and limits, study-wide: Estimated diversity, derived from one million T cells, was regarded as an underestimate. No one knew whether donors had CMV, which possibly confounded expanded clonotype changes. As age increased, TCR beta diversity per million T cells fell in a roughly linear fashion. Both higher diversity and more naive CD4+ cells marked long-lived donors when set against aged donors.

A second PCR, run for about 6 to 11 cycles, used a sample-barcoded 5' primer plus a J-beta primer mix. TCRdb called the 5' RACE reads again in MiXCR, with one record for every CDR3 protein. In the table there are roughly 550,000 distinct CDR3 sequences, around 24% of which are singletons. Germline-derived CDR1 and CDR2 are SGHDN and FVKESK. The CDR3 is 14 residues long. Trimming stripped 0 bases from V and 5 bases from J, with 9 bases between. A further study also used this sample, focusing on T cells of mothers and their children.

V usage is TRBV14 and J usage is TRBJ2-3; D is perhaps TRBD1 or TRBD2 (6 bases each). The receptor was isolated from a boy younger than 18 in good health. The sample taken for sequencing was blood. In DNA form, the CDR3 reads TGTGCCAGCAGCCAAGAAGGGGGAGGAGATACGCAGTATTTT. This encodes CASSQEGGGDTQYF. Filled out from reference TRBV14 and TRBJ2-3, the complete variable domain reads EAGVTQFPSHSVIEKGQTVTLRCDPISGHDNLYWYRRVMGKEIKFLLHFVKESKQDESGMPNNRFLAERTGGTYSTLKVQPAELEDSGVYFCASSQEGGGDTQYFGPGTRLTVL.